This TCR beta chain stems from a study of OX40 agonist ivuxolimab in advanced cancers. TCRdb's copy holds only in-frame clones and misses some; the assay was immunoSEQ multiplex PCR. The sample shows roughly 62,000 clones, roughly 90% of them seen only once. This clone has only a few counts. Germline V gene sequence: CDR1 SNHLY, CDR2 FYNNEI. The V gene end was trimmed by 5 bases and the J gene end by 10 bases; junction bases not matched to a gene: 14. This CDR3 is built from 15 residues. This clonotype originated in an adult with an advanced solid tumor such as melanoma, head and neck, liver or kidney cancer. This chain connects TRBV2 to TRBJ2-1; 7 positions match TRBD1. Sample: CD4+ or CD8+ T cells sorted from blood, taken in a trial of the OX40 agonist ivuxolimab. This CDR3 reads CASSPTDRTGAEQFF. DNA for the CDR3: TGTGCCAGCAGTCCTACGGACAGGACTGGCGCGGAGCAGTTCTTC.